This T cell receptor beta chain appears in the sequencing data of a study of T cell responses to AZD1222 COVID-19 vaccine. Per germline, CDR1 SGDLS and CDR2 YYNGEE. This CDR3 has 19 amino acids. Trimming at V came to 0 bases and at J to 3 bases, leaving 12 bases not matched to a gene. Sequencing used immunoSEQ multiplex PCR; TCRdb keeps in-frame clones, though not all of them. Found here are 150,000 to 200,000 clones, roughly 91% of them singletons; the top ten hold 5% to 6.5%. This specimen was peripheral blood, taken 28 days after the second AZD1222 dose. The source is an adult who received the AZD1222 COVID-19 vaccine. V usage is TRBV9 and J usage is TRBJ2-2, with 9 bases fitting TRBD2. CDR3 DNA: TGTGCCAGCAGCGTAGAGGGGGGCCTAGCGGGGAAATACACCGGGGAGCTGTTTTTT. Translation gives CASSVEGGLAGKYTGELFF.